These T cell receptor beta chains were read from a single sample in a study of cytomegalovirus exposure and HLA in healthy donors. Measured with immunoSEQ multiplex PCR; TCRdb has only the in-frame clones, and not every one. The table shows about 130,000 clones, with around 75% occurring only once. Specimen: PBMCs. The receptors were gathered from a man aged 55 to 69 in good health and CMV-seropositive. CDR3s include the opening cysteine and the closing phenylalanine or tryptophan. The D gene is left open where the match is weak. A clone size is listed for some rows: how often the clone was seen (once, few, many), or a class if it is expanded.

>-|TRBV7-3|-|TRBJ1-6
CASSLTISGSPLHF
TGTGCCAGCAGCTTAACGATTTCAGGTTCACCCCTCCACTTT
>-|TRBV28|-|TRBJ1-1
CASSLGAGLNTEAFF
TGTGCCAGCAGTTTGGGGGCCGGGCTGAACACTGAAGCTTTCTTT
>-|TRBV27|-|TRBJ2-7
CASSPSWRGYEQYF
TGTGCCAGCAGTCCCTCTTGGCGAGGTTACGAGCAGTACTTC
>few|TRBV5-6|-|TRBJ1-2
CASSGSDRLYGYTF
TGTGCCAGCAGCGGGAGCGACAGGCTCTATGGCTACACCTTC
>-|TRBV5-4|-|TRBJ2-5
CASSPPSGTRETQYF
TGTGCCAGCAGCCCCCCGAGCGGCACCCGAGAGACCCAGTACTTC
>-|TRBV11-3|TRBD1|TRBJ2-7
CASSFGQEYEQYF
TGTGCCAGCAGCTTTGGACAGGAGTACGAGCAGTACTTC
>-|TRBV30|-|TRBJ1-1
CAWGTLNTEAFF
TGTGCCTGGGGGACATTGAACACTGAAGCTTTCTTT
>-|TRBV2|-|TRBJ1-2
CASRSPGLYGYTF
TGTGCCAGCAGATCTCCGGGACTTTATGGCTACACCTTC
>-|TRBV16|-|TRBJ1-4
CASSQELHEKLFF
TGTGCCAGCAGCCAAGAACTCCATGAAAAACTGTTTTTT
>-|TRBV25-1|TRBD2|TRBJ2-2
CASSERTSRVGELFF
TGTGCCAGCAGTGAACGGACTAGCCGGGTCGGGGAGCTGTTTTTT
>-|TRBV5-1|-|TRBJ2-2
CASGGQTFTGELFF
TGCGCCAGCGGCGGACAGACCTTTACCGGGGAGCTGTTTTTT
>once|TRBV5-4|-|TRBJ1-1
CASSLGVGGLNTEAFF
TGTGCCAGCAGCTTAGGGGTCGGGGGGCTTAACACTGAAGCTTTCTTT
>-|TRBV7-3|-|TRBJ2-1
CASSTGTEAYNEQFF
TGTGCCAGCAGCACCGGGACTGAAGCCTACAATGAGCAGTTCTTC
>-|TRBV4-1|TRBD1|TRBJ2-3
CASSQRQGNTDTQYF
TGCGCCAGCAGCCAAAGACAGGGTAACACAGATACGCAGTATTTT
>-|TRBV5-1|-|TRBJ2-5
CASSLFMQGETQYF
TGCGCCAGCAGCTTGTTTATGCAGGGAGAGACCCAGTACTTC
>once|TRBV19|-|TRBJ2-5
CASSPGTTLGKTQYF
TGTGCCAGTAGTCCCGGGACAACGTTAGGAAAGACCCAGTACTTC
>few|TRBV5-6|TRBD1|TRBJ2-7
CASSTSTGSYEQYF
TGTGCCAGCAGCACCTCGACAGGGTCCTACGAGCAGTACTTC
>-|TRBV6-5|TRBD1|TRBJ2-7
CASRPDRGRYEQYF
TGTGCCAGCAGGCCGGACAGGGGGAGATACGAGCAGTACTTC
>-|TRBV19|TRBD1|TRBJ2-4
CASSIAAGGQNIQYF
TGTGCCAGTAGTATAGCGGCAGGGGGCCAAAACATTCAGTACTTC
>-|TRBV5-1|-|TRBJ2-7
CASRGTRGHYEQYF
TGCGCCAGCAGGGGAACCAGAGGGCACTACGAGCAGTACTTC
>-|TRBV18|TRBD1|TRBJ1-6
CASSRETGSNSPLHF
TGTGCCAGCTCACGCGAGACAGGGTCCAATTCACCCCTCCACTTT
>few|TRBV13|TRBD2|TRBJ2-1
CASSNSGGGNEQFF
TGTGCCAGCAGCAATTCGGGGGGTGGAAATGAGCAGTTCTTC
>-|TRBV2|TRBD2|TRBJ2-4
CASSGGTSRIQYF
TGTGCCAGCAGTGGTGGGACTAGTCGCATTCAGTACTTC
>few|TRBV5-1|TRBD1|TRBJ1-1
CASSSGGTGNTEAFF
TGCGCCAGCAGCTCCGGAGGGACAGGGAACACTGAAGCTTTCTTT
>-|TRBV5-6|TRBD2|TRBJ2-5
CASSLFPGREYF
TGTGCCAGCAGCTTGTTCCCCGGGAGGGAGTACTTC
>-|TRBV19|-|TRBJ1-2
CASSLGRLLDGYTF
TGTGCCAGTAGTCTCGGCAGGTTACTAGATGGCTACACCTTC
>few|TRBV9|-|TRBJ2-2
CASSVSGRSNTGELFF
TGTGCCAGCAGCGTATCGGGGAGGTCGAACACCGGGGAGCTGTTTTTT
>-|TRBV19|TRBD1|TRBJ1-5
CASKNRGRGANQPQHF
TGTGCCAGTAAGAACAGGGGGCGTGGGGCAAATCAGCCCCAGCATTTT
>-|TRBV11-3|TRBD2|TRBJ2-5
CASSVGGGQETQYF
TGTGCCAGCTCTGTCGGGGGGGGTCAAGAGACCCAGTACTTC
>-|TRBV5-4|-|TRBJ1-5
CASSLLAGRNQPQHF
TGTGCCAGCAGCTTGTTGGCGGGAAGGAATCAGCCCCAGCATTTT
>-|TRBV5-1|-|TRBJ2-7
CASSLVAVSSYEQYF
TGCGCCAGCAGCTTGGTGGCGGTCTCCTCCTACGAGCAGTACTTC
>-|TRBV9|-|TRBJ1-5
CASSVAGNNQPQHF
TGTGCCAGCAGCGTAGCAGGCAACAATCAGCCCCAGCATTTT
>-|TRBV7-3|-|TRBJ2-1
CASSPMEGSYNEQFF
TGTGCCAGCAGCCCTATGGAGGGTAGCTACAATGAGCAGTTCTTC
>-|TRBV30|-|TRBJ1-6
CAWSGTNGSPLHF
TGTGCCTGGTCCGGGACAAACGGTTCACCCCTCCACTTT
>few|TRBV19|-|TRBJ2-1
CASSILVQGRGNEQFF
TGTGCCAGTAGTATCCTCGTCCAGGGCAGAGGCAATGAGCAGTTCTTC
>-|TRBV18|-|TRBJ1-3
CASSPEVSGNTIYF
TGTGCCAGCTCACCAGAGGTATCTGGAAACACCATATATTTT
>once|TRBV5-1|-|TRBJ2-2
CASSPNGQTYGGELFF
TGCGCCAGCAGCCCAAATGGACAGACCTACGGCGGGGAGCTGTTTTTT
>-|TRBV23-1|-|TRBJ2-3
CASSQSQGPTTDTQYF
TGCGCCAGCAGTCAATCCCAGGGTCCTACCACAGATACGCAGTATTTT
>-|TRBV11-2|-|TRBJ2-5
CASSLVGGAGETQYF
TGTGCCAGCAGCTTAGTTGGGGGGGCCGGAGAGACCCAGTACTTC
>-|TRBV28|-|TRBJ1-5
CASTLNNQPQHF
TGTGCCAGCACTCTTAACAATCAGCCCCAGCATTTT
>-|TRBV9|-|TRBJ2-1
CASSVVGGPYNEQFF
TGTGCCAGCAGCGTAGTGGGGGGGCCCTACAATGAGCAGTTCTTC
>-|TRBV28|-|TRBJ2-7
CASSPGLLRSYEQYF
TGTGCCAGCAGTCCGGGACTCTTACGATCCTACGAGCAGTACTTC
>-|TRBV28|-|TRBJ2-7
CASIDLSGPKGSYEQYF
TGTGCCAGCATTGATTTGTCCGGCCCAAAGGGGTCCTACGAGCAGTACTTC
>-|TRBV7-7|TRBD1|TRBJ2-7
CASSPGTGSYEQYF
TGTGCTAGCAGCCCGGGGACAGGGAGCTACGAGCAGTACTTC
>few|TRBV2|-|TRBJ2-7
CASSMLYEQYF
TGTGCCAGCAGTATGCTATACGAGCAGTACTTC
>-|TRBV6-5|TRBD2|TRBJ2-2
CASRKGLANTGELFF
TGTGCCAGCAGGAAGGGACTAGCGAACACCGGGGAGCTGTTTTTT
>once|TRBV7-3|-|TRBJ2-2
CASSLHPTNTGELFF
TGTGCCAGCAGCTTACATCCAACGAACACCGGGGAGCTGTTTTTT
>-|TRBV9|-|TRBJ2-3
CASSGGSADTQYF
TGTGCCAGCAGCGGGGGCTCAGCAGATACGCAGTATTTT
>-|TRBV28|TRBD1|TRBJ2-1
CASSATGGFENEQFF
TGTGCCAGCAGCGCAACAGGGGGTTTTGAAAATGAGCAGTTCTTC
>-|TRBV7-2|TRBD1|TRBJ2-7
CASSLAKPGTGSYEQYF
TGTGCCAGCAGCTTAGCGAAGCCCGGGACAGGGTCATACGAGCAGTACTTC
>-|TRBV27|-|TRBJ2-7
CASSFSDRREQYF
TGTGCCAGCAGTTTTTCCGACAGGCGCGAGCAGTACTTC
>-|TRBV30|-|TRBJ1-1
CAWTRGRLNTEAFF
TGTGCCTGGACTAGGGGCAGGCTGAACACTGAAGCTTTCTTT
>-|TRBV4-1|-|TRBJ1-1
CASSQDQGHRAEAFF
TGCGCCAGCAGCCAAGATCAGGGACATAGGGCTGAAGCTTTCTTT
>-|TRBV29-1|TRBD1|TRBJ1-2
CSAGTDYGYTF
TGCAGCGCCGGGACAGACTATGGCTACACCTTC